The 9 T cell receptor beta chains presented below share a single source sample, sequenced in a study of TIL therapy for anti-PD-1-resistant metastatic lung cancer. Described time point: pre-treatment sample, taken before nivolumab and TIL therapy. Most excised metastases sampled were pleural nodules or supraclavicular lymph nodes. The immunoSEQ assay was v3. Here immunoSEQ multiplex PCR was the method, and the copy in TCRdb shows in-frame clones only, minus some. The sample yields around 45,000 clones, just over 70% seen once. The starting material was tumor tissue, obtained at baseline. The receptors stem from a person aged 25 to 80 with non-small cell lung cancer.

The V call is TRBV18, the J call TRBJ1-2; 8 bases align to TRBD1. V gave up 2 bases and J gave up 7 bases; unmatched junction bases: 6. The CDR3 is 14 residues long. Germline V CDR1 and CDR2: KGHSH, LQKENI. The CDR3 nucleotides are TGTGCCAGCTCACCAACAGGGGGGGCCGGTGGCTACACCTTC. It encodes CASSPTGGAGGYTF.

The V and J genes are TRBV2 and TRBJ1-1; TRBD1 matches 10 bases. Trimming cost V 3 bases and J 4 bases; bases outside gene matches: 2. Germline V gene sequence: CDR1 SNHLY, CDR2 FYNNEI. This CDR3 comprises 14 residues. Here the CDR3 reads CASSEWTGGTEAFF. The CDR3 coding sequence is TGTGCCAGCAGTGAGTGGACAGGGGGCACTGAAGCTTTCTTT.

The chain joins TRBV5-1 to TRBJ2-1; possibly TRBD2 for D (6 bases). CDR1 SGHRS and CDR2 YFSETQ come from the germline V gene. Trimming shortened V by 0 bases and J by 6 bases, and 7 bases separated the two germline ends. The length of the CDR3 is 13 residues. In DNA form, the CDR3 reads TGCGCCAGCAGCTTGGTGGGGGGCAATGAGCAGTTCTTC. Protein: CASSLVGGNEQFF.

CDR3 DNA: TGTGCCATCAGTACACCGGGACAGAGGAACACTGAAGCTTTCTTT. It is translated as CAISTPGQRNTEAFF. The V gene is TRBV10-3, the J gene TRBJ1-1, with 7 bases lining up with TRBD1. V lost 5 bases and J lost 1; bases outside the gene matches: 7. The CDR3 spans 15 residues. The V gene's germline CDR1 is ENHRY and CDR2 SYGVKD.

The CDR3 DNA reads TGTGCCAGCAGCCTCCAGCGGGGGGCCAGAACAGATACGCAGTATTTT. Encoded protein: CASSLQRGARTDTQYF. This chain uses TRBV5-8 with TRBJ2-3, with TRBD2 matching over 9 bases. This CDR3 contains 16 residues. Germline values: CDR1 SGHTS, CDR2 YDEGEE. V shed 4 bases and J 3 bases; nucleotides not matched to a gene: 9. Full variable domain (rest looked up from reference TRBV5-8 and TRBJ2-3): EAGVTQSPTHLIKTRGQQATLRCSPISGHTSVYWYQQALGLGLQFLLWYDEGEERNRGNFPPRFSGRQFPNYSSELNVNALELEDSALYLCASSLQRGARTDTQYFGPGTRLTVL.

The chain couples TRBV6-1 to TRBJ1-5; 7 bases map to TRBD1. The germline V gene has CDR1 MNHNS and CDR2 SASEGT. This CDR3 has 13 amino acids. The V gene end was trimmed by 5 bases and the J gene end by 6 bases; junction bases not matched to a gene: 4. The CDR3 DNA sequence: TGTGCCAGCAGTACAGGGGAGGGTCAGCCCCAGCATTTT. This translates into CASSTGEGQPQHF.

CDR3 DNA: TGTGCCAGTAGTATCCCCACGCCGGGGCGCTATGGCTACACCTTC. Amino acids: CASSIPTPGRYGYTF. This chain links TRBV19 with TRBJ1-2; TRBD1 is a possible D gene (5 bases). V was trimmed by 3 bases and J by 4 bases, leaving 15 bases between them. Per the germline V gene, CDR1 is LNHDA and CDR2 is SQIVND (reference sequence). CDR3 length: 15 residues.

This clone has only one observation. The chain uses TRBV7-8 and TRBJ2-2, with D uncertain. This CDR3 comprises 12 residues. Per germline, CDR1 SGHVS and CDR2 FQNEAQ. V lost 8 bases, J lost 3 bases, and 7 bases lay in between. The CDR3 region is CASLKDTGELFF. Here the CDR3 DNA reads TGTGCCAGCCTGAAGGACACCGGGGAGCTGTTTTTT.

The chain uses TRBV30 and TRBJ2-5; 9 bases align to TRBD2. The length of the CDR3 is 17 residues. Germline lookup yields CDR1 GTSNPN and CDR2 SVGIG (reference sequence). V lost 0 bases to trimming and J lost 5 bases; unmatched junction nucleotides: 13. CDR3 in amino acids: CAWSVRGLLAGRETQYF. The CDR3 DNA sequence: TGTGCCTGGAGTGTAAGGGGTCTCCTAGCGGGGAGGGAGACCCAGTACTTC.